Below, 11 T cell receptor beta chains from the same sample are listed, as sequenced in a study of cytomegalovirus exposure and HLA in healthy donors. A multiplex PCR was run with 60 Vbeta primers and 13 Jbeta primers. Assay used: immunoSEQ multiplex PCR; TCRdb lists only in-frame clones, some missing. The sample records fewer than 120,000 clones, approximately 80% being singletons. Material: PBMCs. All receptors come from a man aged 25-40 years in good health and CMV-seropositive.

The V gene is TRBV6-1, the J gene TRBJ2-3, with D maybe TRBD2 (5 bases). Deletions cut 2 bases from V and 9 bases from J, with 9 bases between. CDR3 length: 12 amino acids. The germline V gene has CDR1 MNHNS and CDR2 SASEGT. Written as DNA, the CDR3 is TGTGCCAGCAGTGAAACTAGAGGCACGCAGTATTTT. This sequence encodes CASSETRGTQYF.

J is TRBJ2-4 and V is TRBV11-2; D is unresolved. V was clipped by 0 bases and J by 0 bases, with 15 bases between them. Germline CDR1 and CDR2: SGHAT and FQNNGV. This CDR3 has 18 residues. CDR3 nucleotides: TGTGCCAGCAGCTTAGAACCCCGACATATCATAGCCAAAAACATTCAGTACTTC. Its protein product is CASSLEPRHIIAKNIQYF.

In its sample, this clone was seen a few times. CDR3 sequence reads: CASSQDPGGVTDTQYF. As DNA, the CDR3 is TGTGCCAGCAGCCAAGACCCCGGGGGGGTCACAGATACGCAGTATTTT. The V and J genes are TRBV4-2 and TRBJ2-3, with 8 bases lining up with TRBD2. Unmatched junction bases numbered 4, after V lost 0 bases and J lost 2 bases. The CDR3 has 16 residues. Per the germline V gene, CDR1 is LGHNA and CDR2 is YNFKEQ.

This clone was picked up a small number of times. This chain links TRBV6-5 with TRBJ1-1; D gene ambiguous. This CDR3 is built from 12 residues. Trimming stripped 5 bases from V and 11 bases from J, with 15 bases between. Germline CDR1 reads MNHEY; CDR2 reads SVGAGI. The CDR3 nucleotides read TGTGCCAGCAGTCTGACCCCCGGGGAGGCTTTCTTT. Its protein product is CASSLTPGEAFF.

The J gene is TRBJ1-5, the V gene TRBV2; tentative D call: TRBD1 (6 bases). Germline-derived CDR1 and CDR2 are SNHLY and FYNNEI. The CDR3 totals 15 residues. Trimming shortened V by 9 bases and J by 5 bases, and 20 bases separated the two germline ends. The CDR3, as DNA: TGTGCCAGTACTGCATGGGGGGGCGGCGATCAGCCCCAGCATTTT. This codes for CASTAWGGGDQPQHF. Full variable domain (outside the CDR3, taken from reference TRBV2 and TRBJ1-5): EPEVTQTPSHQVTQMGQEVILRCVPISNHLYFYWYRQILGQKVEFLVSFYNNEISEKSEIFDDQFSVERPDGSNFTLKIRSTKLEDSAMYFCASTAWGGGDQPQHFGDGTRLSIL.

The V call is TRBV27, the J call TRBJ1-2; a weak D match, TRBD1 (5 bases). Germline V gene sequence: CDR1 MNHEY, CDR2 SMNVEV (reference sequence). This CDR3 has 17 residues. The V gene lost 5 bases and the J gene lost 4 bases, with 23 bases spanning the gap. CDR3 DNA sequence: TGTGCCAGCAGTCTCCAGGGTAATCTACTACTCGGCTATGGCTACACCTTC. Its translation: CASSLQGNLLLGYGYTF.

The genes are TRBV5-8 and TRBJ2-7; D perhaps matches TRBD2 (5 bases). The germline CDR1 and CDR2 sequences are SGHTS and YDEGEE. The CDR3 length is 15 residues. Trimming took off 2 bases at V and 0 bases at J, with 12 bases between the two ends. CDR3 DNA sequence: TGTGCCAGCAGCTTAGGGCGGGTTAGCTCCTACGAGCAGTACTTC. Protein: CASSLGRVSSYEQYF. Using reference TRBV5-8 and TRBJ2-7 for the parts outside the CDR3, the full variable domain is EAGVTQSPTHLIKTRGQQATLRCSPISGHTSVYWYQQALGLGLQFLLWYDEGEERNRGNFPPRFSGRQFPNYSSELNVNALELEDSALYLCASSLGRVSSYEQYFGPGTRLTVT.

The chain combines TRBV5-8 with TRBJ1-6; D is unresolved. CDR1 is SGHTS, CDR2 YDEGEE, per germline. The germline V and J ends were trimmed by 5 bases and 5 bases, with 14 bases remaining between them. This CDR3 contains 15 residues. DNA for the CDR3: TGTGCCAGCAGACTCATACGTGTAAATAATTCACCCCTCCACTTT. Its translation is CASRLIRVNNSPLHF.

The chain combines TRBV19 with TRBJ2-2; 8 nucleotides match TRBD2. J gave up 3 bases and V 3 bases, and 3 bases lay outside the gene matches. CDR1 LNHDA and CDR2 SQIVND come from the germline V gene (reference sequence). This CDR3 has 15 residues. In nucleotides, the CDR3 is TGTGCCAGTAGTATGGGACTAGGATACACCGGGGAGCTGTTTTTT. Protein: CASSMGLGYTGELFF.

The gene calls are TRBV7-6 and TRBJ2-5, with a weak D call TRBD2 (5 bases). CDR1 is SGHVS, CDR2 FNYEAQ, per germline. Trimming removed 4 bases at V and 4 bases at J, with 13 bases between. This CDR3 has 14 amino acids. CDR3 bases: TGTGCCAGCAGCTATGGACTGGGTACAGAGACCCAGTACTTC. This gives the protein CASSYGLGTETQYF.

Written as DNA, the CDR3 is TGTGCCAGCAGCTTAGGTAGCGGGGGGGCCGAGTATTTT. This codes for CASSLGSGGAEYF. The V gene is TRBV13, the J gene TRBJ2-3, with 11 nucleotides matching TRBD2. Unmatched junction bases numbered 3, after V lost 0 bases and J lost 13 bases. Germline CDR1 and CDR2: PRHDT and FYEKMQ (reference sequence). There are 13 residues in the CDR3. Variable domain in full (rest from reference TRBV13 and TRBJ2-3): AAGVIQSPRHLIKEKRETATLKCYPIPRHDTVYWYQQGPGQDPQFLISFYEKMQSDKGSIPDRFSAQQFSDYHSELNMSSLELGDSALYFCASSLGSGGAEYFGPGTRLTVL.